What follows are 18 T cell receptor beta chains derived from one specimen sequenced in a study of T-cell reconstitution after alpha-beta-depleted transplantation in children. For TCRbeta, the library was prepared with unique molecular identifiers. Each CDR3 protein gets one entry after TCRdb re-called the PCR reads with MiXCR. The table includes fewer than 150,000 distinct CDR3 sequences, about 9.9% detected once. The sequencing here drew on PBMCs, mostly from graft donor cells, taken 180 days after TCRalphabeta/CD19-depleted stem cell transplant. Receptor source: a girl less than two years old who had a stem cell transplant for combined immunodeficiency, so the T cells may come from the graft donor.

The genes are TRBV28 and TRBJ2-3; either TRBD1 or TRBD2 may fit D (5 bases each). Germline V lookup: CDR1 MDHEN, CDR2 SYDVKM. With 6 bases removed from V and 2 bases from J, the gap between germline ends came to 21 bases. This CDR3 has 17 residues. The CDR3 sequence: CASSSRPLGADTDTQYF. DNA of the CDR3: TGTGCCAGCAGCTCGCGCCCCCTCGGGGCTGACACAGATACGCAGTATTTT.

The V call is TRBV6-5, the J call TRBJ2-1; the D is unclear. Germline V gene lookup returns CDR1 MNHEY and CDR2 SVGAGI. CDR3 length: 11 amino acids. V dropped 8 bases and J dropped 3 bases, with 5 bases sitting between them. The CDR3 nucleotides are TGTGCCAGCGCCGGCTACAATGAGCAGTTCTTC. It is translated as CASAGYNEQFF.

This clonotype occurred many times. The gene calls are TRBV5-5 and TRBJ2-3; unclear D gene. CDR3 length: 13 amino acids. V was pared by 2 bases and J by 2 bases, with 6 bases between. CDR1 is SGHKS, CDR2 YYEKEE, per germline (reference sequence). CDR3 sequence: CASSLLDTDTQYF. DNA of the CDR3: TGTGCCAGCAGCTTATTGGACACAGATACGCAGTATTTT. The complete variable domain, with remaining parts taken from reference TRBV5-5 and TRBJ2-3, reads DAGVTQSPTHLIKTRGQQVTLRCSPISGHKSVSWYQQVLGQGPQFIFQYYEKEERGRGNFPDRFSARQFPNYSSELNVNALLLGDSALYLCASSLLDTDTQYFGPGTRLTVL.

This clonotype was seen only a few times. The V and J genes are TRBV21-1 and TRBJ2-7; the table names TRBD1, a call not compared with the DNA. TRBV21-1 is designated a pseudogene. This CDR3 has 15 residues. The chain's CDR3 is CASSVDRLPSYEQYF. The CDR3 DNA is TGTGCCAGCAGCGTGGACAGGCTCCCCTCCTACGAGCAGTACTTC.

This clonotype was observed many times. CDR3 loop: CSAREQSNTEAFF. As DNA, the CDR3 is TGCAGTGCTAGAGAACAGTCGAACACTGAAGCTTTCTTT. The genes are TRBV20-1 and TRBJ1-1; D uncertain. Germline-derived CDR1 and CDR2 are DFQATT and SNEGSKA (reference sequence). The CDR3 is 13 residues long. The V gene lost 0 bases and the J gene lost 1 base, with 6 bases spanning the gap.

This rearrangement joins TRBV4-1 to TRBJ1-5; 7 nucleotides line up with TRBD1. Germline V lookup: CDR1 MGHRA, CDR2 YSYEKL. The CDR3 extends over 15 amino acids. The V gene end was trimmed by 1 base and the J gene end by 7 bases; junction bases not matched to a gene: 7. CDR3 nucleotides: TGCGCCAGCAGCCAAGGGACAGGTCGATGGCAGCCCCAGCATTTT. This sequence encodes CASSQGTGRWQPQHF.

This clonotype was counted only a few times. This rearrangement joins TRBV24-1 to TRBJ2-1, with 8 bases fitting TRBD1. This CDR3 is 16 amino acids long. Germline V gives CDR1 KGHDR, CDR2 SFDVKD. The ends lost 3 bases at V and 0 bases at J; junction bases unmatched: 3. The CDR3 DNA reads as TGTGCCACCAGTGATCCAGGGGGCCGCTCCTACAATGAGCAGTTCTTC. Translating gives CATSDPGGRSYNEQFF.

The chain uses TRBV29-1 and TRBJ2-7; D might be TRBD2 (6 bases). The germline V gene encodes CDR1 SQVTM and CDR2 ANQGSEA. V lost 5 bases to trimming and J lost 5 bases, with 16 bases between them. The length of the CDR3 is 13 residues. CDR3 amino acids: CSVLRTSSHEQYF. The CDR3 nucleotides read TGCAGCGTTCTCCGAACTAGCAGCCACGAGCAGTACTTC.

This clonotype has just a few counts. The chain employs TRBV29-1 and TRBJ2-7; 11 nucleotides line up with TRBD2. Germline loops: CDR1 SQVTM, CDR2 ANQGSEA. The junction had 6 bases not matched to a gene; V was cut back by 6 bases and J by 5 bases. The CDR3 length is 13 residues. CDR3 nucleotide sequence: TGCAGCGTCGTAGCGGGAGGGCCCAACGAGCAGTACTTC. The encoded protein is CSVVAGGPNEQYF.

This clonotype occurred a few times. The rearrangement links TRBV28 to TRBJ2-3, with a tentative D call TRBD2 (5 bases). CDR1 is MDHEN, CDR2 SYDVKM, per germline. This CDR3 is built from 16 residues. V dropped 3 bases and J dropped 1 base, with 14 bases sitting between them. CDR3 bases: TGTGCCAGCAGTTTGCTGAATCAAGCGGGCACAGATACGCAGTATTTT. The encoded protein is CASSLLNQAGTDTQYF. Based on the CDR3 plus reference TRBV28 and TRBJ2-3, the full variable domain is DVKVTQSSRYLVKRTGEKVFLECVQDMDHENMFWYRQDPGLGLRLIYFSYDVKMKEKGDIPEGYSVSREKKERFSLILESASTNQTSMYLCASSLLNQAGTDTQYFGPGTRLTVL.

CDR3 nucleotide sequence: TGCAGCGTTGGGGGACTGGGGGCTTTTACAGATACGCAGTATTTT. Translating it yields CSVGGLGAFTDTQYF. The chain links TRBV29-1 to TRBJ2-3, with D perhaps TRBD1 or TRBD2 (6 bases each). CDR1 is SQVTM and CDR2 is ANQGSEA in the germline V gene. CDR3 length: 15 residues. The V gene lost 4 bases and the J gene lost 3 bases, with 17 bases spanning the gap.

The chain employs TRBV15 and TRBJ2-1, with 9 bases lining up with TRBD2. CDR1 LNHNV and CDR2 YYDKDF come from the germline V gene (reference sequence). CDR3 length: 17 residues. J gave up 4 bases and V 4 bases, and 11 bases lay outside the gene matches. The CDR3 sequence: CATSTLAGASGYNEQFF. The CDR3 DNA sequence: TGTGCCACCAGCACCTTAGCGGGAGCGTCTGGGTACAATGAGCAGTTCTTC.

The chain employs TRBV5-5 and TRBJ2-2; 9 nucleotides match TRBD1. V dropped 4 bases and J dropped 5; count of bases not matched to a gene: 6. This CDR3 region has 15 residues. Germline CDR1 reads SGHKS; CDR2 reads YYEKEE (reference sequence). CDR3 sequence reads: CASSPPGTGTGELFF. CDR3 coding DNA: TGTGCCAGCAGCCCCCCCGGGACAGGGACCGGGGAGCTGTTTTTT.

The rearrangement links TRBV6-1 to TRBJ2-7, with TRBD1 matching over 10 bases. Per the germline V gene, CDR1 is MNHNS and CDR2 is SASEGT. This CDR3 contains 13 residues. Losses at the gene ends were 5 bases for V and 7 bases for J; bases not matched to a gene: 5. The CDR3 nucleotides are TGTGCCAGCAGTAGGGACAGGGGAGAAGAGCAGTACTTC. As protein: CASSRDRGEEQYF.

This clonotype was observed a handful of times. V usage is TRBV20-1 and J usage is TRBJ1-1; the D is unclear. V was cut by 4 bases and J by 1 base, with 10 bases left in between. CDR1 is DFQATT, CDR2 SNEGSKA, per germline (reference sequence). CDR3 length: 13 amino acids. In DNA form, the CDR3 reads TGCAGTGCTACGAGGGCAGAGAACACTGAAGCTTTCTTT. This translates into CSATRAENTEAFF.

This clonotype turned up a few times. The chain has TRBV7-9 and TRBJ2-7, with 10 bases lining up with TRBD1. CDR1 and CDR2 (germline): SEHNR, FQNEAQ (reference sequence). V was clipped by 5 bases and J by 5 bases; unmatched bases: 12. The CDR3 is 16 residues long. The CDR3 DNA sequence: TGTGCCAGCAGCCCTAAGCGACAGGGGGCCCGCGACGAGCAGTACTTC. Translation gives CASSPKRQGARDEQYF.

In the case of this clonotype: Germline and junction disagree at one end, which may indicate a read error. This chain joins TRBV12-3 or TRBV12-4 and TRBJ2-5; 7 positions match TRBD2. This CDR3 is built from 13 residues. CDR3: CASSLGGRETHYF. The CDR3 DNA reads TGTGCCAGCAGTTTAGGAGGGCGGGAGACCCACTACTTC.

This clonotype came up a few times. The chain recombines TRBV12-3 or TRBV12-4 with TRBJ2-7, with D maybe TRBD2 (6 bases). This CDR3 spans 14 amino acids. The ends were cut back, 7 bases at V and 0 bases at J, with 13 bases in the middle. CDR3 protein: CASTWDLPSYEQYF. For the CDR3, the DNA is TGTGCCAGCACTTGGGACTTACCCTCCTACGAGCAGTACTTC.